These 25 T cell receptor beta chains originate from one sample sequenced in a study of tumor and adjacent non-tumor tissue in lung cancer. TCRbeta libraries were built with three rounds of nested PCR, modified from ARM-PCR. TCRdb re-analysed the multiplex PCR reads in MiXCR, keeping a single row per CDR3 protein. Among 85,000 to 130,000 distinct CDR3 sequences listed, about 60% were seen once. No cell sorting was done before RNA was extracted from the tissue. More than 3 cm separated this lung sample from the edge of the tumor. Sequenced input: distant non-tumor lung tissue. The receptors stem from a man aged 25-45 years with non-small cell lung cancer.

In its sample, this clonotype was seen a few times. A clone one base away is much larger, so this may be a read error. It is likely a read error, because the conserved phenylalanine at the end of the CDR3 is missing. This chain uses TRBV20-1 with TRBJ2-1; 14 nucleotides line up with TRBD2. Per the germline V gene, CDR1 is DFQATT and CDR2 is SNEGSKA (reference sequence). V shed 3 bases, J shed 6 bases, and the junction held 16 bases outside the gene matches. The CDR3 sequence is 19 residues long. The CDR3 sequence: CSARDRGSYGLAGGNEQFL. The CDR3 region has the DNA TGCAGTGCTAGGGACCGGGGCAGCTACGGACTAGCGGGAGGCAATGAGCAGTTCTTA.

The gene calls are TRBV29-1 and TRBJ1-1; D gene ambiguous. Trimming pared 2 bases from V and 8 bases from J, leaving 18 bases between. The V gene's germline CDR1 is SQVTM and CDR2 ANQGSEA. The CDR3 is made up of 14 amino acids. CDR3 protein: CSVEQGHLVIEAFF. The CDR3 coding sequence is TGCAGCGTTGAACAAGGTCACTTAGTCATCGAAGCTTTCTTT.

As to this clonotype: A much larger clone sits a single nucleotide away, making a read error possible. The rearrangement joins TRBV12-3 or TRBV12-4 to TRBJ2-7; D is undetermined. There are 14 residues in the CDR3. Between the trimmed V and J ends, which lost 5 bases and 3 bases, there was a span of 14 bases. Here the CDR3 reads CASSARTVVYEQYF. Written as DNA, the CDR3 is TGTGCCAGCAGTGCCCGGACGGTCGTCTACGAGCAGTACTTC.

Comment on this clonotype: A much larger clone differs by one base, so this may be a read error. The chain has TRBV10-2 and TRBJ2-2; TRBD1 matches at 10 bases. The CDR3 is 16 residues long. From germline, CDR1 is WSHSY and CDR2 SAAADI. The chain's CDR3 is CTSSDHGQGGARELFF. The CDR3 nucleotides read TGCACCAGCAGTGACCACGGACAGGGGGGCGCGAGGGAGCTGTTTTTT.

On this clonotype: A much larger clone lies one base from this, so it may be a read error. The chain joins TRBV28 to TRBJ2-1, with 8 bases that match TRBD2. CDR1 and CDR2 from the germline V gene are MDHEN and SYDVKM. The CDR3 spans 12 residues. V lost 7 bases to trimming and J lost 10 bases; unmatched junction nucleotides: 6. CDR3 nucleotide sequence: TGTGCCAGCACTTCGGGACTAGTGGAGCAGTTCTTC. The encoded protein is CASTSGLVEQFF.

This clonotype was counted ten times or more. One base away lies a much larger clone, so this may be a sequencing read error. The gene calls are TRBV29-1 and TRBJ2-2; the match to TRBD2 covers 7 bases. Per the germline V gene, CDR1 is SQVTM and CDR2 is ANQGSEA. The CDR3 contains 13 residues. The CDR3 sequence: CSGGDGAGGGLFF. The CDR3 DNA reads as TGCAGCGGGGGGGATGGGGCCGGCGGGGGGCTGTTTTTT.

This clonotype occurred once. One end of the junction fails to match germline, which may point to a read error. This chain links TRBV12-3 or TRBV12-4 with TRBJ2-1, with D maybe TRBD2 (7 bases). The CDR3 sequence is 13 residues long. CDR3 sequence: CPCLGEGGNKQFF. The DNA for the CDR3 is TGTCCCTGCTTGGGGGAGGGGGGCAATAAGCAGTTCTTC.

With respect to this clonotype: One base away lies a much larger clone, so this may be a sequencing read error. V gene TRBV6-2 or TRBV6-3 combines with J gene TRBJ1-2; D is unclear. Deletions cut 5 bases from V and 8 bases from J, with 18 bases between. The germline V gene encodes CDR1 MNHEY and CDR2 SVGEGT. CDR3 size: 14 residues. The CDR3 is CASSHAQEDWGYTF. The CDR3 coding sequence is TGTGCCAGCAGTCACGCCCAGGAGGACTGGGGCTACACCTTC.

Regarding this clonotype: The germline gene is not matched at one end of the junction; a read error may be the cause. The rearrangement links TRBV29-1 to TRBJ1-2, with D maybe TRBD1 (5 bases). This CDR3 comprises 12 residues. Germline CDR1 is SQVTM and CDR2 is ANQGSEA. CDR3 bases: TGCAGCGCGGGGGGAATGGAGTATGGTTACACCTTC. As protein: CSAGGMEYGYTF.

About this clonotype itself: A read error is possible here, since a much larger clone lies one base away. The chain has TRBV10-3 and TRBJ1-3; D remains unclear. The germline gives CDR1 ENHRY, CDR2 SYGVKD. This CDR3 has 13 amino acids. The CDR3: CAISDRSGNTVYF. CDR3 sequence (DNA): TGTGCCATCAGTGATCGGTCTGGAAACACCGTATATTTT.

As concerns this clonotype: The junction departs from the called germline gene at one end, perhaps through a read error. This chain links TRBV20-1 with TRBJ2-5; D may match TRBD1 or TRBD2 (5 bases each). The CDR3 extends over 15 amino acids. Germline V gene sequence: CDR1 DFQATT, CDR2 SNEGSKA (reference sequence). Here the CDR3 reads CSVIGDGENQETQYF. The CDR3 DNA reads TGCAGTGTCATAGGGGACGGGGAAAACCAAGAAACCCAGTACTTC.

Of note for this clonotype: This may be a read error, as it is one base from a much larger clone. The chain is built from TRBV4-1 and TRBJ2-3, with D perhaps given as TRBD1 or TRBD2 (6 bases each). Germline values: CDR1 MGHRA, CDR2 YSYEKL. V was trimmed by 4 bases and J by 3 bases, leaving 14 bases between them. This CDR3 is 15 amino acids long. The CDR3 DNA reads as TGCGCCAGCAGCCCCGGCGGGACACTAACAGATACGCAGTATTTT. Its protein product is CASSPGGTLTDTQYF.

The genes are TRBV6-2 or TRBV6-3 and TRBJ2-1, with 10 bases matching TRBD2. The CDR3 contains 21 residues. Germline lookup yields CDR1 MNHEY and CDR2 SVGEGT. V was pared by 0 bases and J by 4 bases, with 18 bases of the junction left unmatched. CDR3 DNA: TGTGCCAGCAGTTACTCGATCAGGGGCATCGTCAGCGGGAGGGCATACAATGAGCAGTTCTTC. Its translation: CASSYSIRGIVSGRAYNEQFF.

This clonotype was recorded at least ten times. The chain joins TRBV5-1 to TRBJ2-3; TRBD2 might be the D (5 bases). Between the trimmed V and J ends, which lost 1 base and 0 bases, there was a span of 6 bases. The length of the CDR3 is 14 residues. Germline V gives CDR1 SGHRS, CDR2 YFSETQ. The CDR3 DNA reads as TGCGCCAGCAGCTTGAGCGGTAGCACAGATACGCAGTATTTT. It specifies CASSLSGSTDTQYF.

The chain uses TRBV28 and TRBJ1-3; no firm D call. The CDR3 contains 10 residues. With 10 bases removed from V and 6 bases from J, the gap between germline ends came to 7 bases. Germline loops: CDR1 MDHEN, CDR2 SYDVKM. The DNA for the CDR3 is TGTGCCACCACTGTAAACACCATATATTTT. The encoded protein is CATTVNTIYF.

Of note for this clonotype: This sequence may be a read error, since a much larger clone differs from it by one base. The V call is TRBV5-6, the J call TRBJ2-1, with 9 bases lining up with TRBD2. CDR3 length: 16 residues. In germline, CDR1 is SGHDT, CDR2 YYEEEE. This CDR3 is CASSLSGRGGSAEQLF. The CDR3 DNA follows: TGTGCCAGCAGCTTGTCGGGGCGGGGGGGGTCCGCTGAGCAGCTCTTC.

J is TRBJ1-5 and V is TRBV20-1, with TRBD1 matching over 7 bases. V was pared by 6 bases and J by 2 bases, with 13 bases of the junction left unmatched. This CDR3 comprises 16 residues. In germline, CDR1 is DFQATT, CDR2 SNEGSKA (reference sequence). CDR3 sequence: CSAGGQGGAGNQPQHF. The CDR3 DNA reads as TGCAGTGCCGGAGGCCAGGGGGGTGCGGGCAATCAGCCCCAGCATTTT.

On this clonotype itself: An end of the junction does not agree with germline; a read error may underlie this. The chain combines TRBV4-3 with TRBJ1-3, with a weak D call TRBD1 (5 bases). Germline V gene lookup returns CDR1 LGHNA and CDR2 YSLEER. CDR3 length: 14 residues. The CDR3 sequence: CASSQDSGGNAIYF. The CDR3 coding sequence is TGCGCCAGTAGCCAAGATTCCGGGGGAAACGCCATATATTTT.

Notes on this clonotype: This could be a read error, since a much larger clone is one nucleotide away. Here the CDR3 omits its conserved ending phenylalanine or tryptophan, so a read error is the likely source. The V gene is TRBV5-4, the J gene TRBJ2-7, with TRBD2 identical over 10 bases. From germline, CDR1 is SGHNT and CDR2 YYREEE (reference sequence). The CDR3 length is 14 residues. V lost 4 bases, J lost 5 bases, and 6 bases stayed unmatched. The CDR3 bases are TGTGCCAGCAGCCCTAGCGGGAGTAGGAACGAGCAGTACCTC. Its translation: CASSPSGSRNEQYL.

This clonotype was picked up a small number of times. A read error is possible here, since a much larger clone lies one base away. In DNA form, the CDR3 reads TGTGCCAGCAGTTACTCGACAGTGGGGGGGCTAAGCACAGATACGCAGTATTTT. Encoded protein: CASSYSTVGGLSTDTQYF. The chain employs TRBV6-2 or TRBV6-3 and TRBJ2-3; D is perhaps TRBD2 (7 bases). V was cut by 0 bases and J by 0 bases, with 16 bases left in between. Looked up from germline, CDR1 is MNHEY and CDR2 is SVGEGT. This CDR3 has 18 amino acids.

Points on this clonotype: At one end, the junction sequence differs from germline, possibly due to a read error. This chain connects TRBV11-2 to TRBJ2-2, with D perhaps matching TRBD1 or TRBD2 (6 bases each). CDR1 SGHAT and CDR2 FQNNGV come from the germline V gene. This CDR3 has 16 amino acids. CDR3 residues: CASSPETGLNTGELFF. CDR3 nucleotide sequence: TGTGCCAGCAGCCCCGAGACAGGACTAAACACCGGGGAACTGTTTTTT.

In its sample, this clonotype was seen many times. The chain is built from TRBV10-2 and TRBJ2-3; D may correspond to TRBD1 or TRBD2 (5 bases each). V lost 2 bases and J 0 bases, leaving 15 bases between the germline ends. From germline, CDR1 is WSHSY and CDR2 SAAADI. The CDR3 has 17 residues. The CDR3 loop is CASSETLAGTSTDTQYF. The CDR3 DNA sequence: TGCGCCAGCAGTGAGACCCTTGCAGGGACGAGCACAGATACGCAGTATTTT.

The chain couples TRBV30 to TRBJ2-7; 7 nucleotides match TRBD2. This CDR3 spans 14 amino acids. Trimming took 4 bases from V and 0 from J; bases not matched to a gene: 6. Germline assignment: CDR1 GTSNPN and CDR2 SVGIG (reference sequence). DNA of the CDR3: TGTGCCTGGAAACTAGCGCTTAGCTCCTACGAGCAGTACTTC. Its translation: CAWKLALSSYEQYF.

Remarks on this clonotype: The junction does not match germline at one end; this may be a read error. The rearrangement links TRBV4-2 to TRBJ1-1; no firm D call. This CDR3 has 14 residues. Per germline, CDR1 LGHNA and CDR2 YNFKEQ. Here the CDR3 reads CASSQDEVGTKAFF. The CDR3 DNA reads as TGTGCCAGCAGCCAAGATGAGGTCGGCACTAAAGCTTTCTTT.

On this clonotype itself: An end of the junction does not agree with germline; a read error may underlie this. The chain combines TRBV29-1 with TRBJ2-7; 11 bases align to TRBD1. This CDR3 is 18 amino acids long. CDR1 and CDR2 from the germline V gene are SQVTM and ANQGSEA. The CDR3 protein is CSVPGTGGAGLSIHEQHF. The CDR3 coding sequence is TGCAGCGTCCCCGGGACAGGGGGTGCGGGACTATCAATCCACGAGCAGCACTTC.